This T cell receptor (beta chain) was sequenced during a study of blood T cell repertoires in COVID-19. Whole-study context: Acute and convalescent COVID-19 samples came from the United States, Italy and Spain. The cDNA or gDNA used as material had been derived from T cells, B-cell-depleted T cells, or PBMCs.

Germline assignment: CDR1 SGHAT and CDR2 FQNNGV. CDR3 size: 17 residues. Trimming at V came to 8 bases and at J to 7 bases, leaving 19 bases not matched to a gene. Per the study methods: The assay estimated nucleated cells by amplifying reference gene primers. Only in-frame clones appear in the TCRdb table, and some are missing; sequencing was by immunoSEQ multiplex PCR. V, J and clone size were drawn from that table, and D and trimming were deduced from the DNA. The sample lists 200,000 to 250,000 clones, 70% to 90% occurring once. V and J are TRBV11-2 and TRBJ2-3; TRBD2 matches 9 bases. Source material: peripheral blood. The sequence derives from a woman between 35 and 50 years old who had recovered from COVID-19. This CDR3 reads CASSPSSRRGGPNTQYF. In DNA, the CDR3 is TGTGCCAGCTCCCCAAGTAGTCGGCGGGGGGGCCCAAATACGCAGTATTTT.